Listed here are 6 T cell receptor beta chains from one sample, sequenced in a study of blood T cell repertoires in COVID-19. TCRdb keeps only in-frame clones here, not all; method: immunoSEQ multiplex PCR. This sample yields 180,000 or so clones, of which approximately 82% are seen a single time; roughly 4% belongs to the top ten. The sample taken for sequencing was PBMCs or T cells enriched from blood (not recorded which). These receptors all come from a woman aged 50 to 65 in a cohort exposed to, infected with or recovered from COVID-19 (not recorded which).

The chain is built from TRBV28 and TRBJ1-2; weak D call: TRBD1 (5 bases). The CDR3 runs 14 residues. Germline-derived CDR1 and CDR2 are MDHEN and SYDVKM. Trimming cost V 7 bases and J 4 bases, with 16 bases left between them. The CDR3 bases are TGTGCCAGCAACAGTAGACAGACGATCTATGGCTACACCTTC. Translation: CASNSRQTIYGYTF.

The chain carries TRBV15 and TRBJ1-4; no clear D. This CDR3 region has 16 residues. Germline assignment: CDR1 LNHNV and CDR2 YYDKDF (reference sequence). Trimming shortened V by 1 base and J by 5 bases, and 14 bases separated the two germline ends. CDR3 nucleotide sequence: TGTGCCACCAGCAGAGTACGAGGGCCTCTGAATGAAAAACTGTTTTTT. Its translation is CATSRVRGPLNEKLFF.

This chain uses TRBV4-1 with TRBJ2-7, with TRBD1 identical over 9 bases. V shed 2 bases and J 3 bases; nucleotides not matched to a gene: 5. Germline CDR1 reads MGHRA; CDR2 reads YSYEKL. CDR3 length: 15 amino acids. The DNA of the CDR3 is TGCGCCAGCAGCCAACTCAAGGGACAGGGCTACGAGCAGTACTTC. Translating it yields CASSQLKGQGYEQYF.

V and J are TRBV6-5 and TRBJ2-3; 8 nucleotides align to TRBD2. V gave up 8 bases and J gave up 3 bases; unmatched junction bases: 10. Germline CDR1 reads MNHEY; CDR2 reads SVGAGI. This CDR3 has 15 residues. The CDR3 nucleotides are TGTGCCAGCGGCGAAACGGGGGGGCGGACAGATACGCAGTATTTT. Amino acids: CASGETGGRTDTQYF.

V gene TRBV19 combines with J gene TRBJ1-5, with D uncertain. CDR3 length: 14 residues. Trimming took 3 bases from V and 3 from J, leaving 9 bases between them. Per germline, CDR1 LNHDA and CDR2 SQIVND (reference sequence). The CDR3 DNA reads TGTGCCAGTAGTATTATACTTAACAATCAGCCCCAGCATTTT. Translated, it gives CASSIILNNQPQHF. The whole variable domain, remainder taken from reference TRBV19 and TRBJ1-5, is DGGITQSPKYLFRKEGQNVTLSCEQNLNHDAMYWYRQDPGQGLRLIYYSQIVNDFQKGDIAEGYSVSREKKESFPLTVTSAQKNPTAFYLCASSIILNNQPQHFGDGTRLSIL.

The chain couples TRBV28 to TRBJ2-6; 9 positions agree with TRBD2. The CDR3 extends over 17 amino acids. Germline CDR1 and CDR2: MDHEN and SYDVKM. The V gene end was trimmed by 5 bases and the J gene end by 0 bases; junction bases not matched to a gene: 5. CDR3 coding DNA: TGTGCCAGCAGTATAGCGGGGGCGAGCTCTGGGGCCAACGTCCTGACTTTC. It is translated as CASSIAGASSGANVLTF.